This is a list of T cell receptor beta chains from one sample in a study of blood T cells in healthy people across ages. TCRdb fed the 5' RACE reads into MiXCR, producing one record per CDR3 protein. The sample yields about 640,000 distinct CDR3 sequences, 45% to 65% seen once. Sequenced: blood. These receptors originate from a man aged 60 to 69 in good health. CDR3s include the opening cysteine and the closing phenylalanine or tryptophan. The D gene is left open where the match is weak. Not all rows give a size; the values are once, few, many and, for expanded clones, a class.

D | J | size | V | DNA | CDR3
TRBD1 | TRBJ2-5 | - | TRBV5-1 | TGCGCCAGCAGCTTTTCACCCGGGACAGGGGGCCAAGAGACCCAGTACTTC | CASSFSPGTGGQETQYF
TRBD1 | TRBJ2-5 | few | TRBV5-1 | TGCGCCAGCAGGCCCGGACAGGCTCAAGAGACCCAGTACTTC | CASRPGQAQETQYF
- | TRBJ1-2 | - | TRBV10-3 | TGTGCCATCAGTGATACAGGGCGCACTAACTATGGCTACACCTTC | CAISDTGRTNYGYTF
TRBD2 | TRBJ2-1 | - | TRBV4-2 | TGTGCCAGCAGCCAAGGGCCCTCCCTAGCGGGGGTGTACAATGAGCAGTTCTTC | CASSQGPSLAGVYNEQFF
- | TRBJ2-7 | few | TRBV5-1 | TGCGCCAGCAGCTTGGGTCGACAGGGAGGAATCTACGAGCAGTACTTC | CASSLGRQGGIYEQYF
- | TRBJ1-4 | - | TRBV4-2 | TGTGCCAGCAGCCAAGGGACAGCCGGGGAAAAACTGTTTTTT | CASSQGTAGEKLFF
- | TRBJ2-1 | many | TRBV3-1 | TGTGCCAGCAGCCTCTTACAGGGTCAGAATGAGCAGTTCTTC | CASSLLQGQNEQFF
TRBD1 | TRBJ2-3 | once | TRBV5-1 | TGCGCCAGCAGCTCCGGCTTGACAGGGCTAATCACAGATACGCAGTATTTT | CASSSGLTGLITDTQYF
TRBD1 | TRBJ2-5 | - | TRBV29-1 | TGCAGCGCAGGGGGTATAAGCCAAGAGACCCAGTACTTC | CSAGGISQETQYF
TRBD1 | TRBJ2-5 | once | TRBV20-1 | TGCAGTCCTCCGTCCGGGACAGATCAAGAGACCCAGTACTTC | CSPPSGTDQETQYF
TRBD2 | TRBJ2-1 | - | TRBV20-1 | TGCAGTGCTGCGTCACTAGCGGGGGGTTACTACAATGAGCAGTTCTTC | CSAASLAGGYYNEQFF
- | TRBJ2-7 | - | TRBV6-6 | TGTGCCAGCAGTTACGCGTCGGAATACAATGAGCAGTACTTC | CASSYASEYNEQYF
- | TRBJ2-5 | few | TRBV24-1 | TGTGCCACGGAAGGGGGGTTAGGGACCCAGTACTTC | CATEGGLGTQYF
TRBD2 | TRBJ2-3 | few | TRBV7-2 | TGTGCCAGCAGCTCCGGGACTACCACAGATACGCAGTATTTT | CASSSGTTTDTQYF
TRBD1 | TRBJ1-2 | few | TRBV29-1 | TGCAGCGTTGGATCAACAGGGGACTATGGCTACACCTTC | CSVGSTGDYGYTF
TRBD1 | TRBJ2-1 | - | TRBV20-1 | TGCAGTGCTAGATTAGGGGGCAGCTACAATGAGCAGTTCTTC | CSARLGGSYNEQFF
- | TRBJ2-1 | - | TRBV11-2 | TGTGCCAGCACAACGGGCTCCTACAATGAGCAGTTCTTC | CASTTGSYNEQFF
TRBD2 | TRBJ2-6 | - | TRBV28 | TGTGCCAGCACCGGGGGGTCGGGGGCCAACGTCCTGACTTTC | CASTGGSGANVLTF
TRBD2 | TRBJ2-3 | - | TRBV7-8 | TGTGCCAGCAGCTATCTAGGCGGGGGGTTGTATTTT | CASSYLGGGLYF
TRBD1 | TRBJ1-2 | - | TRBV3-1 | TGTGCCAGCAGCCAGGGACAGATTAGCTATGGCTACACCTTC | CASSQGQISYGYTF
TRBD2 | TRBJ2-1 | - | TRBV5-1 | TGCGCCAGCAGTAAATCTTCCGAGCGGGGGGCCAATGAGCAGTTCTTC | CASSKSSERGANEQFF
TRBD1 | TRBJ2-7 | - | TRBV5-1 | TGCGCCAGCAGCTCGTCTCCCACAGGGGGCATGGGCGAGCAGTACTTC | CASSSSPTGGMGEQYF
TRBD1 | TRBJ1-2 | - | TRBV4-1 | TGCGCCAGCAGCCAAGAAGGAGGGGGCGCCTATGGCTACACCTTC | CASSQEGGGAYGYTF
TRBD1 | TRBJ2-1 | - | TRBV5-6 | TGTGCCAGCAGCCCCGGGACAGTCGATGAGCAGTTCTTC | CASSPGTVDEQFF
- | TRBJ1-5 | - | TRBV6-2/TRBV6-3 | TGTGCCAGCAGGATGGGGTTACAGCCCCAGCATTTT | CASRMGLQPQHF
- | TRBJ2-2 | - | TRBV9 | TGTGCCAGCAGCGTAGTAGGGACCGGCACCGGGGAGCTGTTTTTT | CASSVVGTGTGELFF
TRBD1 | TRBJ1-2 | - | TRBV18 | TGTGCCAGCTCACCACGTGGGGGACAGGGGGATGGCTACACCTTC | CASSPRGGQGDGYTF
- | TRBJ1-2 | - | TRBV20-1 | TGCAGTGCTAGAGACGGGGCGAGTTATGGCTACACCTTC | CSARDGASYGYTF
TRBD1 | TRBJ2-4 | - | TRBV9 | TGTGCCAGCAGCACCGGGACAGGGGGCATCAAAAACATTCAGTACTTC | CASSTGTGGIKNIQYF
TRBD2 | TRBJ2-1 | once | TRBV5-1 | TGCGCCAGCAGCCTGCGACTAGCGGGGGGGTTCAATGAGCAGTTCTTC | CASSLRLAGGFNEQFF
- | TRBJ1-2 | - | TRBV12-3/TRBV12-4 | TGTGCCAGCACCACTGGGAGAGGGCTGATCACCTATGGCTACACCTTC | CASTTGRGLITYGYTF
- | TRBJ2-6 | few | TRBV3-1 | TGTGCCAGCAGCCAAGCTCATCGCGGGGCCAACGTCCTGACTTTC | CASSQAHRGANVLTF
- | TRBJ2-1 | - | TRBV10-3 | TGTGCCATCAGTGACCTAGGGGGGTACAATGAGCAGTTCTTC | CAISDLGGYNEQFF
- | TRBJ1-2 | - | TRBV5-1 | TGCGCCAGCAAGGACGCGAACCTACACTATGGCTACACCTTC | CASKDANLHYGYTF
TRBD1 | TRBJ1-2 | - | TRBV20-1 | TGCAGTGCTCCGACAGGGGCCACTAACTATGGCTACACCTTC | CSAPTGATNYGYTF
TRBD2 | TRBJ2-7 | - | TRBV5-1 | TGCGCCAGCAGCTTGGACGGGGAGGGCTCCTACGAGCAGTACTTC | CASSLDGEGSYEQYF
TRBD2 | TRBJ2-3 | - | TRBV12-3/TRBV12-4 | TGTGCCAGCAGTTTAAGCGGGGGTGCAGATACGCAGTATTTT | CASSLSGGADTQYF
TRBD1 | TRBJ2-1 | - | TRBV28 | TGTGCCAGCAGTTCGCCGCTAGAGGGACAGTCAGGCAATGAGCAGTTCTTC | CASSSPLEGQSGNEQFF
- | TRBJ1-1 | - | TRBV4-2 | TGTGCCAGCAGCCAAGATTTCGGTGGCAGGGCGGCTTTCTTT | CASSQDFGGRAAFF
TRBD1 | TRBJ2-7 | - | TRBV5-5 | TGTGCCAGCAGCCTACTCCCGGGACAGACGGCCTACGAGCAGTACTTC | CASSLLPGQTAYEQYF
- | TRBJ1-2 | few | TRBV29-1 | TGCAGCGTTGACGGGCTGACTTATGGCTACACCTTC | CSVDGLTYGYTF
- | TRBJ2-3 | - | TRBV20-1 | TGCAGTGCTAGAGATATTGGGCGGAGCACAGATACGCAGTATTTT | CSARDIGRSTDTQYF
- | TRBJ2-7 | - | TRBV4-1 | TGCGCCAGCAGCCATCCCCAGGGGGAGCAGTACTTC | CASSHPQGEQYF
- | TRBJ1-4 | few | TRBV12-3/TRBV12-4 | TGTGCCAGCAGCCTGCGTTGGGTCCTTGGGAATGAAAAACTGTTTTTT | CASSLRWVLGNEKLFF
TRBD2 | TRBJ2-5 | - | TRBV20-1 | TGCAGTGCTAGAGATCCTAGCGGGGGCAGAGAGACCCAGTACTTC | CSARDPSGGRETQYF
- | TRBJ2-5 | - | TRBV29-1 | TGCAGCGTTTGGGCCGTGGCGGGGGAGACCCAGTACTTC | CSVWAVAGETQYF